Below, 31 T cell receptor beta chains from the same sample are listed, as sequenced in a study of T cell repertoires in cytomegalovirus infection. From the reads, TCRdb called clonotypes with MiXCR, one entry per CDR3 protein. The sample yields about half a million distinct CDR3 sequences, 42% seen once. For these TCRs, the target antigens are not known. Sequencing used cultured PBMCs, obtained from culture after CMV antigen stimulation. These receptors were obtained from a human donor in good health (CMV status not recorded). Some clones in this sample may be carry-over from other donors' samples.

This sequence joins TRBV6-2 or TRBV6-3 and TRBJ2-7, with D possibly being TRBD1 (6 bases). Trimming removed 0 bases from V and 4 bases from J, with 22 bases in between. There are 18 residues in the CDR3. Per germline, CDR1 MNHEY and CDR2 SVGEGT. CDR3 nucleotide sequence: TGTGCCAGCAGTTACTCGAGGGGGAATGAGGTGTATCGATACGAGCAGTACTTC. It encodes CASSYSRGNEVYRYEQYF.

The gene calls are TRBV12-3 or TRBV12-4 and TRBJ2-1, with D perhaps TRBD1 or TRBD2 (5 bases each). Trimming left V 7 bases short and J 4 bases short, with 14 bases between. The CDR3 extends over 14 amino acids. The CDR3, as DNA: TGTGCCAGCATGTGGGGGACGGGGTACAATGAGCAGTTCTTC. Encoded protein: CASMWGTGYNEQFF.

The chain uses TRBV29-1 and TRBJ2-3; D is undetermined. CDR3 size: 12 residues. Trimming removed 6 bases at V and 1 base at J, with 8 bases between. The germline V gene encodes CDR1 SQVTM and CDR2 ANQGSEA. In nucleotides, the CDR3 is TGCAGCGTCCTGCGTCGCACAGATACGCAGTATTTT. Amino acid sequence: CSVLRRTDTQYF.

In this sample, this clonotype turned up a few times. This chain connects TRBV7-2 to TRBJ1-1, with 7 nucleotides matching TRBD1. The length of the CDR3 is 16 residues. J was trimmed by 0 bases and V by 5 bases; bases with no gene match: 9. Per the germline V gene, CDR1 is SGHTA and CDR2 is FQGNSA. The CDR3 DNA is TGTGCCAGCAGCCCTAGGGGGCGGGGGCTGAACACTGAAGCTTTCTTT. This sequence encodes CASSPRGRGLNTEAFF. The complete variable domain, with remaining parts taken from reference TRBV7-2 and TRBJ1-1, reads GAGVSQSPSNKVTEKGKDVELRCDPISGHTALYWYRQSLGQGLEFLIYFQGNSAPDKSGLPSDRFSAERTGGSVSTLTIQRTQQEDSAVYLCASSPRGRGLNTEAFFGQGTRLTVV.

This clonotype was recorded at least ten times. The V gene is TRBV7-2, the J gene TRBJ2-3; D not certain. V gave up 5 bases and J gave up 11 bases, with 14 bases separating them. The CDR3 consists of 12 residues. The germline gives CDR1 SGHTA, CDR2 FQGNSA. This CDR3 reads CASSQPQEKQYF. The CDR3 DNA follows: TGTGCCAGCAGCCAGCCTCAGGAAAAGCAGTATTTT.

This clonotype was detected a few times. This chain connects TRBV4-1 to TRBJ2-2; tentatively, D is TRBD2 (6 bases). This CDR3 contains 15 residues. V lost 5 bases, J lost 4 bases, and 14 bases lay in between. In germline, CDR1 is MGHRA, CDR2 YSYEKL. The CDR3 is CASSYRLVRTGELFF. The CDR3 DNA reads TGCGCCAGCAGCTACAGACTAGTTCGCACCGGGGAGCTGTTTTTT.

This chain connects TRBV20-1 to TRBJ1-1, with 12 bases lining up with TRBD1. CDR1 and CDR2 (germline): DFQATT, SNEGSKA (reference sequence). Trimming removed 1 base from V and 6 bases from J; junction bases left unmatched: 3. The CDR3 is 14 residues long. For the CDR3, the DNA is TGCAGTGCTAGAGCTGGGACAGGGGGCCCTGAAGCTTTCTTT. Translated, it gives CSARAGTGGPEAFF.

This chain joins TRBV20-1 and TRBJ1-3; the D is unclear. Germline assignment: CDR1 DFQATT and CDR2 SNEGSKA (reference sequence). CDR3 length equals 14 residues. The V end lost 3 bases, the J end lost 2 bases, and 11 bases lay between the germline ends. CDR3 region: CSASSRRPGNTIYF. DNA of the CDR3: TGCAGTGCTAGTTCAAGAAGACCTGGAAACACCATATATTTT.

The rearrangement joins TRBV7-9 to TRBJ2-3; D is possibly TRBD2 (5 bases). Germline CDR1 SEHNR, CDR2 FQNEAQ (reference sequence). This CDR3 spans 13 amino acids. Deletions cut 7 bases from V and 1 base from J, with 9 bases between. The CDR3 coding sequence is TGTGCCAGCACTAACGGGGGCACAGATACGCAGTATTTT. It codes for CASTNGGTDTQYF.

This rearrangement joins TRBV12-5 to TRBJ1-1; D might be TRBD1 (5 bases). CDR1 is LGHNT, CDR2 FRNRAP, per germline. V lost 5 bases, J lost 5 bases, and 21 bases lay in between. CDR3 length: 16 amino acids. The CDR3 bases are TGTGCTAGTGGTCCGTTGAGGGTTGGGACGGGTACTGAAGCTTTCTTT. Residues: CASGPLRVGTGTEAFF.

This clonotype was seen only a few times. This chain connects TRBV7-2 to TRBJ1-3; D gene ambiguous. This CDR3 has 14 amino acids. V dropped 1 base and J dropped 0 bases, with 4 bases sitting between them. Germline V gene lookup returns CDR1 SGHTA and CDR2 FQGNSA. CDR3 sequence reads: CASSLGLSGNTIYF. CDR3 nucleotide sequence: TGTGCCAGCAGCTTAGGACTCTCTGGAAACACCATATATTTT. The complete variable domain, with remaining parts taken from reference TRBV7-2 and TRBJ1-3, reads GAGVSQSPSNKVTEKGKDVELRCDPISGHTALYWYRQSLGQGLEFLIYFQGNSAPDKSGLPSDRFSAERTGGSVSTLTIQRTQQEDSAVYLCASSLGLSGNTIYFGEGSWLTVV.

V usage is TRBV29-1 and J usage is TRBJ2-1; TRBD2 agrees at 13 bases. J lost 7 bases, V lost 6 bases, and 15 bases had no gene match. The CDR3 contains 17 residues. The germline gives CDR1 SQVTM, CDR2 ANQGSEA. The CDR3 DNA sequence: TGCAGCGTCTACTTCCGCCGGACTAGCGGGAGTTGGAATGAGCAGTTCTTC. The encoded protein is CSVYFRRTSGSWNEQFF.

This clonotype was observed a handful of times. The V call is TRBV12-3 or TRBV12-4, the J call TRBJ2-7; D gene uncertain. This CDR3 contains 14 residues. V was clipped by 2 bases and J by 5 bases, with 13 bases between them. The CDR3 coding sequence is TGTGCCAGCAGTTTAAGACTCCCTGGGGACGAGCAGTACTTC. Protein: CASSLRLPGDEQYF.

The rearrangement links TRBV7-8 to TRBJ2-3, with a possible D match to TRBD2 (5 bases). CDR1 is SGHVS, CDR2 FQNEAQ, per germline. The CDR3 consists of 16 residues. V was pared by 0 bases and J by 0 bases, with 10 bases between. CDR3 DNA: TGTGCCAGCAGCTTAGCGCGGGTGTTTAGCACAGATACGCAGTATTTT. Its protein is CASSLARVFSTDTQYF.

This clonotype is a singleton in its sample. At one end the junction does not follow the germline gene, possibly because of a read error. CDR3 nucleotide sequence: TGTGCCAGTACCATCGGGCGAGCGGGACATGCCTATTTC. Its translation: CASTIGRAGHAYF. This chain uses TRBV19 with TRBJ2-1; maybe TRBD2 (7 bases). The CDR3 is 13 residues long. From germline, CDR1 is LNHDA and CDR2 SQIVND (reference sequence). Supplemented by reference TRBV19 and TRBJ2-1, the full variable domain reads DGGITQSPKYLFRKEGQNVTLSCEQNLNHDAMYWYRQDPGQGLRLIYYSQIVNDFQKGDIAEGYSVSREKKESFPLTVTSAQKNPTAFYLCASTIGRAGHAYFGPGTRLTVL.

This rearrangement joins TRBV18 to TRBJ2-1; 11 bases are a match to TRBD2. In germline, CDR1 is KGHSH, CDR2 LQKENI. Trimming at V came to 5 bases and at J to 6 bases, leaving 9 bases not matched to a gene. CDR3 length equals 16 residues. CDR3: CASSNVAGGTGNEQFF. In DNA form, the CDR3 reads TGTGCCAGCTCAAATGTAGCGGGAGGGACCGGCAATGAGCAGTTCTTC.

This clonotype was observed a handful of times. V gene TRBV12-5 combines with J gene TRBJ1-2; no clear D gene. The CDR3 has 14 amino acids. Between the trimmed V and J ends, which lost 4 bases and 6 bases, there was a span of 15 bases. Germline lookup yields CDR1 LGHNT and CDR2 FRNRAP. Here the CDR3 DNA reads TGTGCTAGTGGTTCGGACCGTGCTGAGCATGGCTACACCTTC. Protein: CASGSDRAEHGYTF.

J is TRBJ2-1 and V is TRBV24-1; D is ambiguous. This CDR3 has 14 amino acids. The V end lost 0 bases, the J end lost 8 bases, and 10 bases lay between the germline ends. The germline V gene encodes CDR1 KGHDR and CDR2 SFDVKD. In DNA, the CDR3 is TGTGCCACCAGTGATTTGCGATCAGGCGATGAGCAGTTCTTC. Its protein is CATSDLRSGDEQFF.

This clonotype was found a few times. The chain's CDR3 is CASSFMASSEDTQYF. CDR3 nucleotides: TGTGCCAGCAGCTTTATGGCCTCGAGCGAGGATACGCAGTATTTT. The chain combines TRBV7-6 with TRBJ2-3; D gene ambiguous. Germline V CDR1 and CDR2: SGHVS, FNYEAQ. Deletions cut 3 bases from V and 6 bases from J, with 16 bases between. The CDR3 has 15 amino acids.

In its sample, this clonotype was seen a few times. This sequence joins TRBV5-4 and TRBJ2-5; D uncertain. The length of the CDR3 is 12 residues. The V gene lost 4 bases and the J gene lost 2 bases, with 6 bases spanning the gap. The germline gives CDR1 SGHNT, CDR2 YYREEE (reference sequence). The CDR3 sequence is CASSAPQETQYF. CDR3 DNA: TGTGCCAGCAGCGCCCCTCAAGAGACCCAGTACTTC.

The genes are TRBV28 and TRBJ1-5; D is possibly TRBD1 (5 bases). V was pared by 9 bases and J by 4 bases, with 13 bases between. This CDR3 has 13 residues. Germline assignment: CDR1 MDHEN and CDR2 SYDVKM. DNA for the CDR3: TGTGCCAGTGCCAGGGTTGGGAATCAGCCCCAGCATTTT. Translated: CASARVGNQPQHF.

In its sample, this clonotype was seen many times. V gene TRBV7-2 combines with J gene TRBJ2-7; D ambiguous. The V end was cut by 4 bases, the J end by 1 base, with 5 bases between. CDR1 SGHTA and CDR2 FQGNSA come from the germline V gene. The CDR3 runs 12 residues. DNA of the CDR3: TGTGCCAGCAGCTCGACATCCTACGAGCAGTACTTC. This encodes CASSSTSYEQYF.

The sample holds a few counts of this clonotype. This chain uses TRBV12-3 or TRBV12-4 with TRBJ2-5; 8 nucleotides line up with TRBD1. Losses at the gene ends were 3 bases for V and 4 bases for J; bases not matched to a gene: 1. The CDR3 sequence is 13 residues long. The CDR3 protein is CASSFDRGETQYF. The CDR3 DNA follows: TGTGCCAGCAGTTTCGACAGGGGAGAGACCCAGTACTTC.

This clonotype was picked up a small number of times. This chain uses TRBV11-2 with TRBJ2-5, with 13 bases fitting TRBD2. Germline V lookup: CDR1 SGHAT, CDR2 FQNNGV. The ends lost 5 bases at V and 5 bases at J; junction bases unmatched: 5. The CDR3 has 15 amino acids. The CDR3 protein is CASSTGLAGLETQYF. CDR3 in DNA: TGTGCCAGCAGCACGGGACTAGCGGGACTGGAGACCCAGTACTTC.

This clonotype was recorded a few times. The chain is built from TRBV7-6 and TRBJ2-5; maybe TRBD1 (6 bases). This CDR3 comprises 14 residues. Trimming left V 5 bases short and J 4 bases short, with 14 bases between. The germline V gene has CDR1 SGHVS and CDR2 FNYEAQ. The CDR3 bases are TGTGCCAGCAGCATCGACAGGAATGGAGAGACCCAGTACTTC. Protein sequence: CASSIDRNGETQYF.

The CDR3 region has the DNA TGTGCCAGCGGGAGGACAGGTGAAGCTTTCTTT. Protein product: CASGRTGEAFF. The chain recombines TRBV6-2 or TRBV6-3 with TRBJ1-1, with 7 bases that match TRBD1. This CDR3 is built from 11 residues. With V trimmed by 8 bases and J by 7 bases, 4 bases remained unmatched. Per the germline V gene, CDR1 is MNHEY and CDR2 is SVGEGT.

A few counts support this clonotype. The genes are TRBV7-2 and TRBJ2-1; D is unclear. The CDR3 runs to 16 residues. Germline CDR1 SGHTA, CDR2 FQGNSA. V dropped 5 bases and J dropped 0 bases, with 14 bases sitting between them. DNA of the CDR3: TGTGCCAGCAGCCCCCACCGTTCCAGCTCCTACAATGAGCAGTTCTTC. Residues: CASSPHRSSSYNEQFF.

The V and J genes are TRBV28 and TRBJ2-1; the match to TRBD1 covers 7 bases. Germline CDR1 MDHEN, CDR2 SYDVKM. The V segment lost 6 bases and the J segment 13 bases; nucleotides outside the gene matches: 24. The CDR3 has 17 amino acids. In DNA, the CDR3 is TGTGCCAGCAGCCTTGGGTGGTTTAGAGGGGGCGACTACCACCAGTTCTTC. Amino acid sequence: CASSLGWFRGGDYHQFF.

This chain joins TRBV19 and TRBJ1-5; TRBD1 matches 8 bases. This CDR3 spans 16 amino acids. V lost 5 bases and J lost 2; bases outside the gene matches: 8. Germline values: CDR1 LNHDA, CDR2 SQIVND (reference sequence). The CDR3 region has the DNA TGTGCCAGTAGTCCTTACAGGGGGATTGGCAATCAGCCCCAGCATTTT. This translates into CASSPYRGIGNQPQHF.

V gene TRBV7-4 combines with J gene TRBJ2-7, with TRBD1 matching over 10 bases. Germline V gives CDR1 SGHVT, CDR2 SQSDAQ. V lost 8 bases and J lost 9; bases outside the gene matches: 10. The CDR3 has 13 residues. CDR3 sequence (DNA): TGTGCCAGCGGTCGGGACAGGGGCTGGGGGCAGTACTTC. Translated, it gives CASGRDRGWGQYF.

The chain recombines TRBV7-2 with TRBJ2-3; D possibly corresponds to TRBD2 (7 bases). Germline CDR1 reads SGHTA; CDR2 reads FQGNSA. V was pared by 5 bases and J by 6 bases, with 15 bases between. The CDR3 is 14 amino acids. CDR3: CASSPPGGRDTQYF. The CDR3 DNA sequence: TGTGCCAGCAGCCCCCCGGGGGGCCGGGATACGCAGTATTTT. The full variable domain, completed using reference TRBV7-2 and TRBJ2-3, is GAGVSQSPSNKVTEKGKDVELRCDPISGHTALYWYRQSLGQGLEFLIYFQGNSAPDKSGLPSDRFSAERTGGSVSTLTIQRTQQEDSAVYLCASSPPGGRDTQYFGPGTRLTVL.